This TCR beta chain was found in a study of cytomegalovirus exposure and HLA in healthy donors. Study context: Researchers previously reported finding roughly 120 million unique TCR beta sequences from approximately 200 million T cells.

Regarding the study as a whole: Rates of TCR association differed by HLA locus in a later analysis, with DRB1 highest and HLA-C lowest. In an earlier analysis, about 90% or about 30%: the productive usage of most TCR beta V segments. The classifier was said to identify cytomegalovirus status with high specificity and sensitivity.

V was pared by 2 bases and J by 1 base, with 2 bases between. The germline CDR1 and CDR2 sequences are DFQATT and SNEGSKA (reference sequence). The CDR3 totals 11 residues. PCR used 60 Vbeta primers and 13 Jbeta primers. Assay used: immunoSEQ multiplex PCR; TCRdb lists only in-frame clones, some missing. The data show 150,000 to 200,000 clones, with around 90% seen just once and under 1.2% held by the top ten. This clone was seen a single time. What it binds is unknown. V usage is TRBV20-1 and J usage is TRBJ1-1; D is unresolved. The TCR was taken from a boy aged 2 to 10 in good health and CMV-seronegative. Sequencing input: PBMCs. The CDR3 reads CSARQNTEAFF. CDR3 DNA: TGCAGTGCTAGACAGAACACTGAAGCTTTCTTT.